This T cell receptor beta chain was sequenced for a study of T cell responses to AZD1222 COVID-19 vaccine. Study-wide results and limits: Per reports, nearly half of all spike-specific TCRs target regions that are unmutated in variants. Only 5 to 7 AZD1222 recipients tested seropositive at baseline. Donors skewed white British and female; clonal diversity was possibly underestimated.

In the case of this clone: Its antigen is unidentified.

Measured with immunoSEQ multiplex PCR; TCRdb has only the in-frame clones, and not every one. The table records around 140,000 clones, about nine tenths of them present only once. Sequenced here: peripheral blood, sampled on day 0 of AZD1222 vaccination. The TCR was taken from an adult in good health.

The CDR3 protein is CASSPYSRLANVLTF. Here the CDR3 DNA reads TGTGCCAGCTCACCATACTCTCGGTTGGCCAACGTCCTGACTTTC. The V and J genes are TRBV18 and TRBJ2-6; no clear D gene. This CDR3 spans 15 amino acids. Per the germline V gene, CDR1 is KGHSH and CDR2 is LQKENI. The V gene lost 2 bases and the J gene lost 6 bases, with 11 bases spanning the gap. The complete variable domain, with remaining parts taken from reference TRBV18 and TRBJ2-6, reads NAGVMQNPRHLVRRRGQEARLRCSPMKGHSHVYWYRQLPEEGLKFMVYLQKENIIDESGMPKERFSAEFPKEGPSILRIQQVVRGDSAAYFCASSPYSRLANVLTFGAGSRLTVL.